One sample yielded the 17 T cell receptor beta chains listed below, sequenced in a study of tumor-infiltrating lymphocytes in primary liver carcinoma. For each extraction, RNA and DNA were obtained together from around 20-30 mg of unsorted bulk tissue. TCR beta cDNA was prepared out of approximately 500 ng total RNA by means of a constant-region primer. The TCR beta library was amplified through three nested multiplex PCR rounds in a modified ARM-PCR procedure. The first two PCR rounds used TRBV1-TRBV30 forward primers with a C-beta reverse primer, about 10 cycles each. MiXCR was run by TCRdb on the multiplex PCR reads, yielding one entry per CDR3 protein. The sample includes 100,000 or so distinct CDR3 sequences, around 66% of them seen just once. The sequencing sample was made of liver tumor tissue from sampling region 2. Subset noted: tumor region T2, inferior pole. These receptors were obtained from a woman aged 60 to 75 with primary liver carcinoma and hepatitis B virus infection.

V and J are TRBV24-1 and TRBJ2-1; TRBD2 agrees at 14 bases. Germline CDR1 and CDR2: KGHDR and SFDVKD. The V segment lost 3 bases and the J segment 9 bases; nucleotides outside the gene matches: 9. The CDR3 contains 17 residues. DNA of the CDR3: TGTGCCACCAGTGATCCCGGGACTAGCGGGAGTTACCCTGAGCAGTTCTTC. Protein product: CATSDPGTSGSYPEQFF.

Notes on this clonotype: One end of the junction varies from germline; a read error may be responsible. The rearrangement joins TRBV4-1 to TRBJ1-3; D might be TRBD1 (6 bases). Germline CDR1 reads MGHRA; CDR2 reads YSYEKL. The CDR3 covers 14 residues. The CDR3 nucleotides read TGCGTCAGCAGCCAACAGGGTTCTGAAAACACCATATATTTT. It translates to CVSSQQGSENTIYF.

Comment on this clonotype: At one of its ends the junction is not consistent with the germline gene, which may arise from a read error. The CDR3 coding sequence is TGCACCAGCAGCTTGGATGCCTGGGGGCCCCGGCATTTT. Residues: CTSSLDAWGPRHF. J is TRBJ1-5 and V is TRBV5-1; possible D gene TRBD1, 6 bases. Germline V gene lookup returns CDR1 SGHRS and CDR2 YFSETQ. The CDR3 runs 13 residues.

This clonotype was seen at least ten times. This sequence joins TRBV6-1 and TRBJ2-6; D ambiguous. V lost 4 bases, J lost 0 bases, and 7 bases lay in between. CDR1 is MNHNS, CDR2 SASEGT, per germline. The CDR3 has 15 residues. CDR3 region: CASSGRYSGANVLTF. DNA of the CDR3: TGTGCCAGCAGTGGAAGATACTCTGGGGCCAACGTCCTGACTTTC.

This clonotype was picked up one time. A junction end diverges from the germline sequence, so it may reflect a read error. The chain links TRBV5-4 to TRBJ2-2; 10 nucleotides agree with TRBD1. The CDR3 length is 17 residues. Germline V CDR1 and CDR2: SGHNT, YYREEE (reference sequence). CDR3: CASSSTGTGDWGGELFF. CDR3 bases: TGTGCCAGCAGTTCCACCGGGACAGGGGACTGGGGCGGGGAACTGTTTTTT.

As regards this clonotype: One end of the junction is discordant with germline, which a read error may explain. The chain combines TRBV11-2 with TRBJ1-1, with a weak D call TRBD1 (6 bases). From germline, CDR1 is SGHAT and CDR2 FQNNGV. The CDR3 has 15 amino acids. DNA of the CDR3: TGTGCCAGTAGCTTTGATCCGGGGGCAGGAACTGAGGCTTTCTTT. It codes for CASSFDPGAGTEAFF.

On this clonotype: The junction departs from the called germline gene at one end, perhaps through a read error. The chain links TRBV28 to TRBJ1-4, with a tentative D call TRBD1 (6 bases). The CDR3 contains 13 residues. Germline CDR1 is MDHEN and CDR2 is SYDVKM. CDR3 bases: TGTGCCAGCAGTTTCGGGACACTAGCAAAAGTGTTTTTT. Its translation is CASSFGTLAKVFF.

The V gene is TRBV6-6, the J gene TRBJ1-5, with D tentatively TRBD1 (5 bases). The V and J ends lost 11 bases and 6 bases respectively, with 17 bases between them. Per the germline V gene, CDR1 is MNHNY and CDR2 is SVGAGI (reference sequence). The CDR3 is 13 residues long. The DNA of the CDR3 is TGTGCCGGGAAGACTTGGGACGCTCAGCCCCAGCATTTT. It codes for CAGKTWDAQPQHF.

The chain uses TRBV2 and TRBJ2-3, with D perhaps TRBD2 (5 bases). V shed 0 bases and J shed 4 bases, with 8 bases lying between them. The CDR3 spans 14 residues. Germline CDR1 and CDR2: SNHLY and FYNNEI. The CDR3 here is CASSEAGVSDTQYF. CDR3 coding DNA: TGTGCCAGCAGTGAAGCGGGAGTGTCAGATACGCAGTATTTT.

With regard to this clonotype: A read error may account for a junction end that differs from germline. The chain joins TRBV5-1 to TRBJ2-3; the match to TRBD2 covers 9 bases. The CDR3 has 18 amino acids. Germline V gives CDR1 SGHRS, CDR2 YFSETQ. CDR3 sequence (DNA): TGCGCCAGCAGTCCTGGCGCTAGCGGGGCCCGACTCATAGATACACAGTATTTT. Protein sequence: CASSPGASGARLIDTQYF.

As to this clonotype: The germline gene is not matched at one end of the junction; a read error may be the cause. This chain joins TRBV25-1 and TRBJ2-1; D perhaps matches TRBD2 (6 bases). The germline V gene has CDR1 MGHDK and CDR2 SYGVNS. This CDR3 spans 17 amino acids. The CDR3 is CASSAPPGAGSYNEHFF. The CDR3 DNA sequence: TGTGCCAGCAGTGCCCCTCCGGGAGCGGGTTCCTACAATGAGCACTTCTTC.

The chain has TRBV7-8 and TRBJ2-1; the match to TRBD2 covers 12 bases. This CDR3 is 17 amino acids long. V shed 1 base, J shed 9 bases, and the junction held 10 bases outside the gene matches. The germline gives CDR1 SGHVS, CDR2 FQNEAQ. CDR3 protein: CASSLGLAGASRFEQFF. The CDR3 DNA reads TGTGCCAGCAGCTTAGGACTAGCGGGAGCTTCCCGGTTTGAGCAGTTCTTC.

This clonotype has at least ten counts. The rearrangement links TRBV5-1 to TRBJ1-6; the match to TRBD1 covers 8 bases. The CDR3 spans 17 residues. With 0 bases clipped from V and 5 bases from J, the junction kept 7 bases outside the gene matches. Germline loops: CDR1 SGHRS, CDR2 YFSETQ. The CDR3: CASSLDATGENNSPLHF. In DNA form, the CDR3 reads TGCGCCAGCAGCTTGGATGCGACAGGGGAAAATAATTCACCCCTCCACTTT.

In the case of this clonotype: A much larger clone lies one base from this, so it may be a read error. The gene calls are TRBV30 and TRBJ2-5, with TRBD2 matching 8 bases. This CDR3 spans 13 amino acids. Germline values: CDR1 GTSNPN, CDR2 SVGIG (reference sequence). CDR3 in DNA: TGTGCCTGGAGTACTAGCGGCAAAGAGACCCAGTGCTTC. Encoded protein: CAWSTSGKETQCF. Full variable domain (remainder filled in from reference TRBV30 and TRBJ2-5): SQTIHQWPATLVQPVGSPLSLECTVEGTSNPNLYWYRQAAGRGLQLLFYSVGIGQISSEVPQNLSASRPQDRQFILSSKKLLLSDSGFYLCAWSTSGKETQCFGPGTRLLVL.

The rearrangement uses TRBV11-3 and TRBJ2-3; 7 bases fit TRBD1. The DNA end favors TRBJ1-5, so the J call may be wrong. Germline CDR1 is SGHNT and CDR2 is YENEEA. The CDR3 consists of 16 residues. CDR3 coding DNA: TGTGCCAGCAGCTCCCTACAGGGGTCAAGCACAGATACGCAGCATTTT. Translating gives CASSSLQGSSTDTQHF.

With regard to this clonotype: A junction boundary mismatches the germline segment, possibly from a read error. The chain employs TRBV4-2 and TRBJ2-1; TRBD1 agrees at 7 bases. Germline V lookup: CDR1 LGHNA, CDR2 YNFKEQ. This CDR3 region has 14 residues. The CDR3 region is CASSPLDRFNEQFF. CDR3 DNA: TGTGCCAGCAGCCCTCTGGACAGGTTCAATGAGCAGTTCTTT.

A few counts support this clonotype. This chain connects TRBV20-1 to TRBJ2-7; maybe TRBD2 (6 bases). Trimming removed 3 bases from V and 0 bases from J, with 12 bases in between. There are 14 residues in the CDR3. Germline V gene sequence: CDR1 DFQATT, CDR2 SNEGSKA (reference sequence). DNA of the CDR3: TGCAGTGCTAGCCCCCCTAGCGACTCCTACGAGCAGTACTTC. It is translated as CSASPPSDSYEQYF.